This T cell receptor beta chain is drawn from a study of blood T cell repertoires in COVID-19. In the study overall: The United States, Italy and Spain provided the acute and convalescent COVID-19 samples.

In the study's own analysis: Scientists estimated how many nucleated cells there were by amplifying reference gene primers. Clones were sequenced by immunoSEQ multiplex PCR, and TCRdb holds only the in-frame ones, with some missing. The DNA was the basis for D and trimming; V, J and clone size are from that table. The sample yields under 400,000 clones, roughly 90% seen once. The sequence came from a woman under 40 with COVID-19, enrolled during active disease. Sequenced: peripheral blood.

As DNA, the CDR3 is TGTGCCAGCAGTGAAGGGCGGTCAGATACGCAGTATTTT. It is translated as CASSEGRSDTQYF. The rearrangement joins TRBV2 to TRBJ2-3; the D is unclear. The CDR3 spans 13 residues. V lost 1 base and J lost 4, with 6 bases in between. Germline V gene sequence: CDR1 SNHLY, CDR2 FYNNEI.